Presented here are 25 T cell receptor beta chains from one specimen sequenced in a study of T-cell memory formation after mild COVID-19. MiXCR, run by TCRdb on the 5' RACE reads, gives a single entry per CDR3 protein. The sample has approximately 46,000 distinct CDR3 sequences, 10% to 15% seen once. The sample taken for sequencing was PBMCs or a T cell subset sorted from them (not recorded which). These TCRs come from a man between 18 and 29 years old who had mild COVID-19 (a few samples of this study predate the infection). Cell type and time point are not known.

CDR3 sequence reads: CASSHRDTEAFF. Here the CDR3 DNA reads TGTGCCAGCAGCCACCGGGACACTGAAGCTTTCTTT. The chain combines TRBV7-9 with TRBJ1-1; no firm D call. CDR1 and CDR2 (germline): SEHNR, FQNEAQ (reference sequence). The CDR3 has 12 amino acids. Trimming stripped 5 bases from V and 3 bases from J, with 7 bases between. The full variable domain, in which reference TRBV7-9 and TRBJ1-1 provide the parts outside the CDR3, is DTGVSQNPRHKITKRGQNVTFRCDPISEHNRLYWYRQTLGQGPEFLTYFQNEAQLEKSRLLSDRFSAERPKGSFSTLEIQRTEQGDSAMYLCASSHRDTEAFFGQGTRLTVV.

This clonotype was seen only a few times. The rearrangement joins TRBV7-2 to TRBJ2-1; TRBD1 matches 7 bases. Germline V gives CDR1 SGHTA, CDR2 FQGNSA. The CDR3 length is 14 residues. J was trimmed by 3 bases and V by 5 bases; bases with no gene match: 4. CDR3 DNA sequence: TGTGCCAGCAGCCACCGGGACAGCTACAATGAGCAGTTCTTC. Its protein is CASSHRDSYNEQFF. The full variable domain, with the rest looked up from reference TRBV7-2 and TRBJ2-1, is GAGVSQSPSNKVTEKGKDVELRCDPISGHTALYWYRQSLGQGLEFLIYFQGNSAPDKSGLPSDRFSAERTGGSVSTLTIQRTQQEDSAVYLCASSHRDSYNEQFFGPGTRLTVL.

The chain links TRBV5-1 to TRBJ2-3; a weak D match, TRBD1 (5 bases). This CDR3 comprises 14 residues. Trimming cost V 1 base and J 4 bases, with 10 bases left between them. Germline-derived CDR1 and CDR2 are SGHRS and YFSETQ. The CDR3 spells CASSLHRNPDTQYF. CDR3 bases: TGCGCCAGCAGCTTGCACAGGAACCCAGATACGCAGTATTTT.

The chain joins TRBV20-1 to TRBJ1-1; D gene unclear. Germline V lookup: CDR1 DFQATT, CDR2 SNEGSKA (reference sequence). V was cut by 4 bases and J by 0 bases, with 15 bases left in between. This CDR3 is 15 amino acids long. The CDR3 sequence is CSAKELGRLNTEAFF. In nucleotides, the CDR3 is TGCAGTGCTAAGGAGCTTGGGCGGCTGAACACTGAAGCTTTCTTT.

In its sample, this clonotype was seen a few times. The chain carries TRBV4-2 and TRBJ1-2; weak D call: TRBD1 (6 bases). V shed 4 bases and J shed 4 bases, with 10 bases lying between them. The CDR3 has 13 residues. Per germline, CDR1 LGHNA and CDR2 YNFKEQ. The CDR3 nucleotides are TGTGCCAGCAGCCGGACAGACGGCTATGGCTACACCTTC. Protein product: CASSRTDGYGYTF.

The rearrangement uses TRBV7-2 and TRBJ2-7; 9 nucleotides agree with TRBD1. This CDR3 has 14 residues. Per germline, CDR1 SGHTA and CDR2 FQGNSA. Trimming removed 4 bases from V and 3 bases from J; junction bases left unmatched: 4. CDR3 sequence (DNA): TGTGCCAGCAGCTCCGGGACAGGGTACTACGAGCAGTACTTC. It encodes CASSSGTGYYEQYF.

This clonotype turned up a few times. The chain is built from TRBV7-2 and TRBJ1-2, with 7 bases lining up with TRBD1. The V gene's germline CDR1 is SGHTA and CDR2 FQGNSA. CDR3 length equals 15 residues. The J segment lost 2 bases and the V segment lost 5 bases, leaving 8 bases of the junction unmatched. The CDR3, as DNA: TGTGCCAGCAGCCCAGGGGGGACATCCAACTATGGCTACACCTTC. The encoded protein is CASSPGGTSNYGYTF.

This clonotype was recorded at least ten times. The gene calls are TRBV6-2 or TRBV6-3 and TRBJ1-1; D remains ambiguous. The CDR3 runs 13 residues. V gave up 2 bases and J gave up 7 bases, with 11 bases separating them. The germline V gene has CDR1 MNHEY and CDR2 SVGEGT. The CDR3 nucleotides are TGTGCCAGCAGTTACGGTCTAAGCAGTGAAGCTTTCTTT. Translation: CASSYGLSSEAFF.

The V gene is TRBV27, the J gene TRBJ2-1, with 10 bases aligning to TRBD1. The CDR3 loop spans 18 amino acids. Germline V gene sequence: CDR1 MNHEY, CDR2 SMNVEV (reference sequence). With 3 bases clipped from V and 10 bases from J, the junction kept 18 bases outside the gene matches. DNA of the CDR3: TGTGCCAGCAGTTTCGCCTCCTACCGGGACAGGGGATTTTACGAGCAGTTCTTC. Protein: CASSFASYRDRGFYEQFF.

This clonotype was picked up many times. The chain is built from TRBV5-1 and TRBJ1-3; the D gene is possibly TRBD1 (6 bases). The CDR3 is made up of 15 amino acids. V was shortened by 4 bases and J by 1 base, with 12 bases between the two germline ends. Looked up from germline, CDR1 is SGHRS and CDR2 is YFSETQ. The DNA of the CDR3 is TGCGCCAGCAGCACCTACACAGGGTCTGGAAACACCATATATTTT. It encodes CASSTYTGSGNTIYF.

This clonotype has just a few counts. The rearrangement uses TRBV7-9 and TRBJ2-3; a weak D match, TRBD2 (6 bases). The CDR3 sequence is 15 residues long. V lost 5 bases and J 4 bases, leaving 16 bases between the germline ends. Germline V lookup: CDR1 SEHNR, CDR2 FQNEAQ (reference sequence). CDR3 loop: CASSPRDSDADTQYF. The CDR3 nucleotides are TGTGCCAGCAGCCCCCGGGACTCGGACGCAGATACGCAGTATTTT.

The chain couples TRBV6-5 to TRBJ2-5; D not resolved. The V end lost 2 bases, the J end lost 2 bases, and 6 bases lay between the germline ends. In germline, CDR1 is MNHEY, CDR2 SVGAGI. This CDR3 is built from 13 residues. The DNA for the CDR3 is TGTGCCAGCAGTTACCGGGTACAAGAGACCCAGTACTTC. Amino acids: CASSYRVQETQYF.

This CDR3 reads CASRHRAEQFF. Here the CDR3 DNA reads TGCGCCAGCAGACACAGGGCCGAGCAGTTCTTC. The gene calls are TRBV10-1 and TRBJ2-1; D might be TRBD1 (6 bases). V lost 6 bases and J lost 10, with 10 bases in between. CDR1 WNHNN and CDR2 SYGVQD come from the germline V gene (reference sequence). The CDR3 length is 11 residues.

This clonotype turned up a few times. V usage is TRBV7-8 and J usage is TRBJ1-2; TRBD1 might be the D (5 bases). The germline V gene encodes CDR1 SGHVS and CDR2 FQNEAQ. Trimming stripped 6 bases from V and 6 bases from J, with 14 bases between. This CDR3 region has 13 residues. CDR3 sequence: CASRPRAGNGYTF. In DNA form, the CDR3 reads TGTGCCAGCAGACCTAGGGCAGGGAATGGCTACACCTTC.

This clonotype was seen only a few times. The rearrangement uses TRBV4-1 and TRBJ2-7; 8 nucleotides match TRBD1. This CDR3 has 15 residues. Germline V lookup: CDR1 MGHRA, CDR2 YSYEKL. The V gene end was trimmed by 2 bases and the J gene end by 2 bases; junction bases not matched to a gene: 5. The CDR3 sequence: CASSQRTGTPYEQYF. In DNA, the CDR3 is TGCGCCAGCAGCCAACGGACAGGGACGCCCTACGAGCAGTACTTC.

There are many counts of this clonotype. This chain joins TRBV7-9 and TRBJ1-6; D unresolved. Germline V gene sequence: CDR1 SEHNR, CDR2 FQNEAQ (reference sequence). This CDR3 spans 17 amino acids. Trimming removed 0 bases at V and 8 bases at J, with 17 bases between. The CDR3 sequence: CASSLAGVGRVDSPLHF. CDR3 sequence (DNA): TGTGCCAGCAGCTTAGCTGGTGTCGGGAGGGTGGATTCACCCCTCCACTTT.

In this sample, this clonotype turned up many times. The rearrangement joins TRBV2 to TRBJ1-5; D ambiguous. Between the trimmed V and J ends, which lost 5 bases and 0 bases, there was a span of 11 bases. The CDR3 has 15 amino acids. Germline V lookup: CDR1 SNHLY, CDR2 FYNNEI. CDR3 sequence (DNA): TGTGCCAGCAGTAAGAGTACGGTTAGCAATCAGCCCCAGCATTTT. Translation gives CASSKSTVSNQPQHF.

This clonotype has a count of ten or more. This rearrangement joins TRBV2 to TRBJ1-1; TRBD1 might be the D (6 bases). This CDR3 contains 16 residues. Trimming left V 2 bases short and J 1 base short, with 14 bases between. Germline values: CDR1 SNHLY, CDR2 FYNNEI. The CDR3 bases are TGTGCCAGCAGTGAAAGGGGGGGGGAAAAGAACACTGAAGCTTTCTTT. Amino acids: CASSERGGEKNTEAFF.

This clonotype has more than one count but fewer than ten. The gene calls are TRBV29-1 and TRBJ2-5; TRBD2 matches 10 bases. This CDR3 spans 14 amino acids. Germline V gene lookup returns CDR1 SQVTM and CDR2 ANQGSEA. The V gene end was trimmed by 7 bases and the J gene end by 5 bases; junction bases not matched to a gene: 10. The CDR3 nucleotides are TGCAGCGCCCAAAGCGGGGGGGCCTGGGAGACCCAGTACTTC. Translation: CSAQSGGAWETQYF.

Only one count was recorded for this clonotype. A read error may produce the germline difference seen at one junction end. The rearrangement links TRBV6-6 to TRBJ1-2; TRBD1 aligns across 8 bases. CDR3 size: 13 residues. Germline values: CDR1 MNHNY, CDR2 SVGAGI (reference sequence). The CDR3 reads CASSEDRDYVYTF. For the CDR3, the DNA is TGTGCCAGCAGCGAGGACAGGGACTATGTCTACACCTTC.

The V and J genes are TRBV5-1 and TRBJ1-1, with 9 bases aligning to TRBD1. Germline values: CDR1 SGHRS, CDR2 YFSETQ. J gave up 1 base and V 1 base, and 20 bases lay outside the gene matches. The length of the CDR3 is 21 residues. CDR3 protein: CASSLRYTPFTGTGRNTEAFF. The CDR3 DNA reads TGCGCCAGCAGCTTGAGATACACCCCATTTACGGGGACAGGGCGGAACACTGAAGCTTTCTTT.

This clonotype was observed a few times. The chain has TRBV12-3 or TRBV12-4 and TRBJ1-1, with 8 positions matching TRBD1. This CDR3 spans 15 amino acids. V was pared by 4 bases and J by 1 base, with 5 bases of the junction left unmatched. CDR3 residues: CASSSQGAGNTEAFF. The CDR3 DNA reads as TGTGCCAGCAGTTCGCAGGGGGCCGGGAACACTGAAGCTTTCTTT.

The chain is built from TRBV24-1 and TRBJ2-2; unclear D gene. Germline CDR1 is KGHDR and CDR2 is SFDVKD. The CDR3 is made up of 17 amino acids. Trimming removed 5 bases from V and 0 bases from J, with 15 bases in between. The CDR3 loop is CATSVKGSSANTGELFF. The CDR3 nucleotides are TGTGCCACCAGTGTTAAGGGCAGCAGCGCGAACACCGGGGAGCTGTTTTTT.

This rearrangement joins TRBV6-5 to TRBJ1-2, with a weak D call TRBD1 (6 bases). V lost 6 bases to trimming and J lost 4 bases, with 18 bases between them. The CDR3 is 15 amino acids. Germline V gene lookup returns CDR1 MNHEY and CDR2 SVGAGI. The CDR3 region has the DNA TGTGCCAGCAGGGATGGAGGGGGTGGAGGCTATGGCTACACCTTC. It specifies CASRDGGGGGYGYTF.

This chain joins TRBV12-3 or TRBV12-4 and TRBJ2-3; D tentatively fits TRBD1 or TRBD2 (5 bases each). Trimming cost V 8 bases and J 1 base, with 13 bases left between them. CDR3 length: 14 amino acids. The CDR3 DNA follows: TGTGCCAGCGGTAGAGGGGCCGGCACAGATACGCAGTATTTT. It translates to CASGRGAGTDTQYF.